The T cell receptor beta chain described here comes from a study of cytomegalovirus exposure and HLA in healthy donors. The PCR used 60 Vbeta and 13 Jbeta primers. Sequencing was performed with immunoSEQ multiplex PCR; in TCRdb, only in-frame clones are kept and a portion is missing. The sample lists 150,000 or so clones; roughly 70% were seen once. Regarding this clone: Its antigen is unidentified.

Findings and caveats of the study: It emerged from a later analysis that several of the most significant clusters appeared to be linked to common viral pathogens. TCR sequences were mostly rare, though some public TCRs occurred in many donors.

Trimming took off 5 bases at V and 1 base at J, with 11 bases between the two ends. Germline CDR1 reads MDHEN; CDR2 reads SYDVKM. The CDR3 has 14 amino acids. Sequenced: PBMCs. This TCR came from a male donor in good health and CMV-seronegative. The chain links TRBV28 to TRBJ1-2; D gene unclear. CDR3 nucleotide sequence: TGTGCCAGCAGTCTTATCGCGGGTAACTATGGCTACACCTTC. Its protein is CASSLIAGNYGYTF.